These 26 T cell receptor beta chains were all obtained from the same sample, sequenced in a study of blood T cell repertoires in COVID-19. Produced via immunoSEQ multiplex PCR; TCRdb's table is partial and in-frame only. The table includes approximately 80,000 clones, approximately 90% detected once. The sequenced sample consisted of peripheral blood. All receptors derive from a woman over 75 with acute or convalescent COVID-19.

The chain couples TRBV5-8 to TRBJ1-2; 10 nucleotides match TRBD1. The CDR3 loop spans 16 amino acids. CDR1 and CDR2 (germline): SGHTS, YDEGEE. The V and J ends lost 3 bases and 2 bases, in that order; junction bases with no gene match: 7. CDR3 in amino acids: CASSWVGTGANYGYTF. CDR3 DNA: TGTGCCAGCAGCTGGGTGGGGACAGGGGCCAACTATGGCTACACCTTC.

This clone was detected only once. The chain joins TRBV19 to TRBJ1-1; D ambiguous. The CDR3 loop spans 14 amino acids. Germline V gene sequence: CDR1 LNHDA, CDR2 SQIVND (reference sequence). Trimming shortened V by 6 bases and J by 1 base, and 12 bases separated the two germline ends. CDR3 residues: CASSFQAANTEAFF. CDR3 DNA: TGTGCCAGTAGCTTCCAAGCGGCGAACACTGAAGCTTTCTTT.

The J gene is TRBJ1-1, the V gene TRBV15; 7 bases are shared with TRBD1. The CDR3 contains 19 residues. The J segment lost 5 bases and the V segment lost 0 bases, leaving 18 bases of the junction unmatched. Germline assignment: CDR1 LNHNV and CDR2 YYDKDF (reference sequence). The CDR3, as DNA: TGTGCCACCAGCAGAGATCCGATACAGAGCACAGGGGAAAGGACTGAAGCTTTCTTT. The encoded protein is CATSRDPIQSTGERTEAFF.

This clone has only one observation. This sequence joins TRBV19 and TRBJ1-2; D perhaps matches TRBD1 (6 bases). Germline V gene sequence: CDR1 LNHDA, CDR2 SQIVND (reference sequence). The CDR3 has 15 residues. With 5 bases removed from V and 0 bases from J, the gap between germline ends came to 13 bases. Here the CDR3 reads CASSFVDRPNYGYTF. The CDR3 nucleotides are TGTGCCAGTAGTTTCGTCGACAGGCCTAACTATGGCTACACCTTC. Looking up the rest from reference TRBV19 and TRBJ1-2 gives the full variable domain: DGGITQSPKYLFRKEGQNVTLSCEQNLNHDAMYWYRQDPGQGLRLIYYSQIVNDFQKGDIAEGYSVSREKKESFPLTVTSAQKNPTAFYLCASSFVDRPNYGYTFGSGTRLTVV.

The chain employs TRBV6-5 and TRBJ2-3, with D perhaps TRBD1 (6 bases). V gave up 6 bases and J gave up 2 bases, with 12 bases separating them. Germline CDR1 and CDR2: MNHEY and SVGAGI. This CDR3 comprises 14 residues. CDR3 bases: TGTGCCAGCAGGCCCAGGGGATTCACAGATACGCAGTATTTT. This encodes CASRPRGFTDTQYF.

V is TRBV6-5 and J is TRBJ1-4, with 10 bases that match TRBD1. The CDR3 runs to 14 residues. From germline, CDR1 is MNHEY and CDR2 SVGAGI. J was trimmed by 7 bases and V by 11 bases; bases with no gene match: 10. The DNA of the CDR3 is TGTGCCGCCGTCCCGGGACAGGGGACTGAAAAACTGTTTTTT. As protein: CAAVPGQGTEKLFF.

Written as DNA, the CDR3 is TGTGCCAGCAGCTTGGAGGGACTGAGTAATGAAAAACTGTTTTTT. Amino acids: CASSLEGLSNEKLFF. This sequence joins TRBV5-8 and TRBJ1-4, with a weak D call TRBD1 (5 bases). CDR3 length equals 15 residues. Germline V lookup: CDR1 SGHTS, CDR2 YDEGEE. Trimming pared 0 bases from V and 4 bases from J, leaving 10 bases between.

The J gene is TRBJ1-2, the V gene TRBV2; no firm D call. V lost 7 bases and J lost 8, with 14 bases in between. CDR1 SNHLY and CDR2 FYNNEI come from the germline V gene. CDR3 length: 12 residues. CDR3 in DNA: TGTGCCAGCATCCCCCCCACTAGAGGCTACACCTTC. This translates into CASIPPTRGYTF. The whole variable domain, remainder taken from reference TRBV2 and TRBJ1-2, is EPEVTQTPSHQVTQMGQEVILRCVPISNHLYFYWYRQILGQKVEFLVSFYNNEISEKSEIFDDQFSVERPDGSNFTLKIRSTKLEDSAMYFCASIPPTRGYTFGSGTRLTVV.

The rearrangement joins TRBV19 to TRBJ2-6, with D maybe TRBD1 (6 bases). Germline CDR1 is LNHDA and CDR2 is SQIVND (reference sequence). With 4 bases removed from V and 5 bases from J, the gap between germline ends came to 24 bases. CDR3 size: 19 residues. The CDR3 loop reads CASSTPDSWGRLRANVLTF. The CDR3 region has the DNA TGTGCCAGTAGTACCCCGGACAGTTGGGGCCGCCTCAGGGCCAACGTCCTGACTTTC.

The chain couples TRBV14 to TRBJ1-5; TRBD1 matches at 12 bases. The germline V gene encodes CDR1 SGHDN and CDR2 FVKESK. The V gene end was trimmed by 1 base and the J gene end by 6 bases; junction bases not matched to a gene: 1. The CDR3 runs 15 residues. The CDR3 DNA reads TGTGCCAGCAGCCAAGCGGGACAGGGGGCTCAGCCCCAGCATTTT. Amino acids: CASSQAGQGAQPQHF.

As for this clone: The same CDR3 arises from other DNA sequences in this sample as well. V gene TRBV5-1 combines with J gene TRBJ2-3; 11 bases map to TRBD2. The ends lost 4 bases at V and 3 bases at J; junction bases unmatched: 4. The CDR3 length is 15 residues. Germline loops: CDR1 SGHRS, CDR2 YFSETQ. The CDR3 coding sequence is TGCGCCAGCAGCCTTAGCGGGAGGGGGACAGATACGCAGTATTTT. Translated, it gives CASSLSGRGTDTQYF.

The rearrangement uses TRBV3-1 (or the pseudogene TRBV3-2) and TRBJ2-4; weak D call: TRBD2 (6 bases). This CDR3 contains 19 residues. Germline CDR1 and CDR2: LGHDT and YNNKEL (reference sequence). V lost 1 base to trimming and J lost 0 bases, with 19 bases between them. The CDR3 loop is CASSQGLGGRVLAKNIQYF. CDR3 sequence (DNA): TGTGCCAGCAGCCAAGGCCTCGGGGGAAGGGTCCTAGCCAAAAACATTCAGTACTTC.

The CDR3 region is CASSLALAGTYEQYF. For the CDR3, the DNA is TGTGCCAGCAGCTTAGCGCTCGCAGGGACCTACGAGCAGTACTTC. The genes are TRBV7-6 and TRBJ2-7, with D possibly being TRBD1 (5 bases). Trimming stripped 0 bases from V and 2 bases from J, with 11 bases between. Germline V CDR1 and CDR2: SGHVS, FNYEAQ. The CDR3 loop spans 15 amino acids.

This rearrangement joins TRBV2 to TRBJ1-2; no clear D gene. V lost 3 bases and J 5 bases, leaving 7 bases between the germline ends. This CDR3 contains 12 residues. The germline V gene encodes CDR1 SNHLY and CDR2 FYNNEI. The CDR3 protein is CASSDWRYGYTF. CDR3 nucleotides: TGTGCCAGCAGTGATTGGAGATATGGCTACACCTTC.

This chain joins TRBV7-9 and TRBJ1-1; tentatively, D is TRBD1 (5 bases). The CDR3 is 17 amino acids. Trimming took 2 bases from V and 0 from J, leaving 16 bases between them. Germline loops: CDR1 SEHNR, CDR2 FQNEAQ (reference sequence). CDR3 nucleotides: TGTGCCAGCAGCTTACAGATTTTAACAGGCTTGAACACTGAAGCTTTCTTT. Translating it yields CASSLQILTGLNTEAFF.

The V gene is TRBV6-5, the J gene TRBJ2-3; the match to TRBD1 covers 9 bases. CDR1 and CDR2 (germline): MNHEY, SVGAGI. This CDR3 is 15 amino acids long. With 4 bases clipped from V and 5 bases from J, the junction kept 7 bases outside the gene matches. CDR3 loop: CASSSRTGAVDTQYF. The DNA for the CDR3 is TGTGCCAGCAGTTCCAGGACAGGGGCGGTAGATACGCAGTATTTT.

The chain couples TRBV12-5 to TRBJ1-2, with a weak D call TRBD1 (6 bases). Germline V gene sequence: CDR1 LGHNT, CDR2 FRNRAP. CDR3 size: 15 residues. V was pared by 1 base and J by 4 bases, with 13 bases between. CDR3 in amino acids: CASGLDSGAAYGYTF. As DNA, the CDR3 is TGTGCTAGTGGTTTGGATTCAGGGGCAGCCTATGGCTACACCTTC. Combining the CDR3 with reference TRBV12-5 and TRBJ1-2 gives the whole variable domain DARVTQTPRHKVTEMGQEVTMRCQPILGHNTVFWYRQTMMQGLELLAYFRNRAPLDDSGMPKDRFSAEMPDATLATLKIQPSEPRDSAVYFCASGLDSGAAYGYTFGSGTRLTVV.

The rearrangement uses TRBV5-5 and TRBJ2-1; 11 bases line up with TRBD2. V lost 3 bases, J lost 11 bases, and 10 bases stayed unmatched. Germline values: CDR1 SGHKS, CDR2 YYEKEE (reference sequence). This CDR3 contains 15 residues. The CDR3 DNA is TGTGCCAGCAGCTCATACGGGACTAGCGGACACCAGCAGTTCTTC. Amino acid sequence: CASSSYGTSGHQQFF. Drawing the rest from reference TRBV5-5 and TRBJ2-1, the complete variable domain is DAGVTQSPTHLIKTRGQQVTLRCSPISGHKSVSWYQQVLGQGPQFIFQYYEKEERGRGNFPDRFSARQFPNYSSELNVNALLLGDSALYLCASSSYGTSGHQQFFGPGTRLTVL.

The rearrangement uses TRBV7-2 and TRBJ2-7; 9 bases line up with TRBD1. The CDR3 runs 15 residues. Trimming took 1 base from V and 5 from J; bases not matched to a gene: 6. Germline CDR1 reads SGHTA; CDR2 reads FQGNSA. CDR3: CASSLGGTGFDEQYF. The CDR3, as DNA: TGTGCCAGCAGCTTAGGAGGGACAGGGTTCGACGAGCAGTACTTC.

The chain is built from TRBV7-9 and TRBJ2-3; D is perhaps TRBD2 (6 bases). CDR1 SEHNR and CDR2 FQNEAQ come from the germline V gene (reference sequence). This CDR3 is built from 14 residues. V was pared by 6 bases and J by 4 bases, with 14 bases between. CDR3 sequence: CASRRVEGADTQYF. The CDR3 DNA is TGTGCCAGCAGGAGAGTGGAGGGTGCAGATACGCAGTATTTT.

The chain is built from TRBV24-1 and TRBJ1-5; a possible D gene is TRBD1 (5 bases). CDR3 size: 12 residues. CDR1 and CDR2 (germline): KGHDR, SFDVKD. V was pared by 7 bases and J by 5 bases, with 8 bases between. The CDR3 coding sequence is TGTGCCACCAGAGGGGTGGATCAGCCCCAGCATTTT. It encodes CATRGVDQPQHF.

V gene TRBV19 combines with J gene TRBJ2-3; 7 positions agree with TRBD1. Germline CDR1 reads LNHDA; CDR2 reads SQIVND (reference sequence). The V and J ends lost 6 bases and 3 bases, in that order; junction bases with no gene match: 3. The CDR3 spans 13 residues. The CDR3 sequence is CASRRGRTDTQYF. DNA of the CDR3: TGTGCCAGTAGAAGGGGGCGAACAGATACGCAGTATTTT.

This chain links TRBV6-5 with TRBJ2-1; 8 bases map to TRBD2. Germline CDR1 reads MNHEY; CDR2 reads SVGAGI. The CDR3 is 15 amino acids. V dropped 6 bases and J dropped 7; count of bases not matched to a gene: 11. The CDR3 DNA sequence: TGTGCCAGCAGGGAGGAAAGCGGGAGTTGGAATGAGCAGTTCTTC. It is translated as CASREESGSWNEQFF.

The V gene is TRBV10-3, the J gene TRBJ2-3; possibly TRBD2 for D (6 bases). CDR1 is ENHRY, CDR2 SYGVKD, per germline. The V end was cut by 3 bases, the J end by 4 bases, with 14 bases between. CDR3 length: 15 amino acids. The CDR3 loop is CAISDMAPGADTQYF. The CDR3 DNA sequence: TGTGCCATCAGTGATATGGCACCGGGGGCAGATACGCAGTATTTT.

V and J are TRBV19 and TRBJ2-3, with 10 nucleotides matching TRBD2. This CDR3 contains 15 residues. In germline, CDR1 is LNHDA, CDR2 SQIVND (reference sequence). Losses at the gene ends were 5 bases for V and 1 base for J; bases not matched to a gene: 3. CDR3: CASSSAGGGTDTQYF. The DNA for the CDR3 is TGTGCCAGTAGTTCAGCGGGGGGGGGCACAGATACGCAGTATTTT.

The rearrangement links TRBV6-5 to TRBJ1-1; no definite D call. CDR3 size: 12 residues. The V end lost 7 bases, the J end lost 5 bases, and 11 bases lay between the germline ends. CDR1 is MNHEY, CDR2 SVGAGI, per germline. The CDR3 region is CASTPLRTEAFF. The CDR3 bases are TGTGCCAGCACACCCCTGAGGACTGAAGCTTTCTTT.